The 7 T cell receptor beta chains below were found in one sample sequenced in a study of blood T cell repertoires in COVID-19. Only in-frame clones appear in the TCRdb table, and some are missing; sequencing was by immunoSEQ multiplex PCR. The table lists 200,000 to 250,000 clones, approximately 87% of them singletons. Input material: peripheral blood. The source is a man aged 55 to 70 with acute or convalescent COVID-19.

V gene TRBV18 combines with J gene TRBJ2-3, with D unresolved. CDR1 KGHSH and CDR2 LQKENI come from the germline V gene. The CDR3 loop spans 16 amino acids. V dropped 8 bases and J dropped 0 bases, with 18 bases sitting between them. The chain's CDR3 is CASPESRFASTDTQYF. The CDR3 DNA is TGTGCCAGCCCCGAGAGCAGGTTCGCTAGCACAGATACGCAGTATTTT.

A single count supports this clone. CDR3 nucleotides: TGTGCCAGCAACACAGGGGGTCCCTACAATGAGCAGTTCTTC. Protein sequence: CASNTGGPYNEQFF. This chain links TRBV28 with TRBJ2-1; the match to TRBD1 covers 8 bases. There are 14 residues in the CDR3. The junction had 4 bases not matched to a gene; V was cut back by 7 bases and J by 2 bases. The germline V gene encodes CDR1 MDHEN and CDR2 SYDVKM. The whole variable domain, filled in from reference TRBV28 and TRBJ2-1, reads DVKVTQSSRYLVKRTGEKVFLECVQDMDHENMFWYRQDPGLGLRLIYFSYDVKMKEKGDIPEGYSVSREKKERFSLILESASTNQTSMYLCASNTGGPYNEQFFGPGTRLTVL.

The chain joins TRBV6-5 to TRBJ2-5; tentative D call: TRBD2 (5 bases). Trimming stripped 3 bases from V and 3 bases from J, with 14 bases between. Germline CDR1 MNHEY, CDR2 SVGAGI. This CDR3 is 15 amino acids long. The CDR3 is CASSYDYLSEETQYF. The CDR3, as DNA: TGTGCCAGCAGTTATGACTATCTTTCCGAAGAGACCCAGTACTTC.

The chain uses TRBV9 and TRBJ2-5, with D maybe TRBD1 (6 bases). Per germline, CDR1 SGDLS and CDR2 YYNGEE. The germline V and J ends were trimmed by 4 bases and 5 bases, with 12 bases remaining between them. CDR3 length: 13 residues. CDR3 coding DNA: TGTGCCAGCAGCCCCCAGGGGCTGGAGACCCAGTACTTC. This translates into CASSPQGLETQYF.

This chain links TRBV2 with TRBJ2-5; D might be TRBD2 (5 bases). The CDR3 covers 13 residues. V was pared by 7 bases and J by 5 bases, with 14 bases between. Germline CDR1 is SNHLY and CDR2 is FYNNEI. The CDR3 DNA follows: TGTGCCAGCAACCCCGGCGGGTTGGAGACCCAGTACTTC. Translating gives CASNPGGLETQYF.

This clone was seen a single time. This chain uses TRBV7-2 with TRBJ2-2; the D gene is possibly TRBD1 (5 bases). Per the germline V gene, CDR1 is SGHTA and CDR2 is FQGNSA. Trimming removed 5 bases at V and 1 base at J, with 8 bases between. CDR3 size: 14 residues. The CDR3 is CASSHRRNTGELFF. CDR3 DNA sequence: TGTGCCAGCAGCCACAGGCGGAACACCGGGGAGCTGTTTTTT.

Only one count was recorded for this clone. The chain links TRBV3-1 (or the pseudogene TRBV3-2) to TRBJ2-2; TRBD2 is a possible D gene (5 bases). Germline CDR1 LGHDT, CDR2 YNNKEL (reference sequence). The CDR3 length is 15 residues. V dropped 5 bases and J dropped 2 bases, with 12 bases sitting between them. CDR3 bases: TGTGCCAGCAGCGTAAGCGGAACCAACACCGGGGAGCTGTTTTTT. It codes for CASSVSGTNTGELFF.